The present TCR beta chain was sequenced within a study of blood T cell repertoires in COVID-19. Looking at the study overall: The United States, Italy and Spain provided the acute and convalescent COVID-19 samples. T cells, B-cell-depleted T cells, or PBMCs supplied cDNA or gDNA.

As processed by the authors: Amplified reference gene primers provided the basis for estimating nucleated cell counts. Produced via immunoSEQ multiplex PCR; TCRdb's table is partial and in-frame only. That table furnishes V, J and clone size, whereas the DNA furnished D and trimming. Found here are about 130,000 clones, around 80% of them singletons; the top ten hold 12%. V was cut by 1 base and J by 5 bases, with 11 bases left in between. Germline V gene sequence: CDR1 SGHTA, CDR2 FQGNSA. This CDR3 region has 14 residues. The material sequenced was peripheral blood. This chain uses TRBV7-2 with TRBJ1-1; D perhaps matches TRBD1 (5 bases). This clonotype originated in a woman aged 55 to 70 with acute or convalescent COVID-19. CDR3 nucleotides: TGTGCCAGCAGCTTAGGGGGGGTCGGAACTGAAGCTTTCTTT. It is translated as CASSLGGVGTEAFF.